Listed below are T cell receptor beta chains from one sample, sequenced in a study of circulating CD8 cells and anti-PD-1 response in melanoma. TCRdb called the reads again in MiXCR, with one record for every CDR3 protein. The sample yields roughly 500 distinct CDR3 sequences, about 12% seen once. Sequenced material: CD8+ T cells from PBMCs, taken at baseline or after one month of anti-PD-1 therapy (not recorded which). The receptors originated from a human donor with melanoma. CDR3s include the opening cysteine and the closing phenylalanine or tryptophan. A D gene is named only where the DNA matches it firmly. Not all rows give a size; the values are once, few, many and, for expanded clones, a class.

j_gene	abundance	v_gene	d_gene	CDR3aa	CDR3nt
TRBJ2-3	medium-sized	TRBV19	.	CASSIEVTDTQYF	TGTGCCAGTAGTATCGAAGTCACAGATACGCAGTATTTT
TRBJ1-1	medium-sized	TRBV2	.	CASRVDKDRGWDTEAFF	TGTGCCAGCAGGGTAGATAAAGACCGAGGGTGGGACACTGAAGCTTTCTTT
TRBJ1-6	medium-sized	TRBV7-3	.	CASSLGRSGYNSPLHF	TGTGCCAGCAGCCTCGGGAGGTCAGGGTATAATTCACCCCTCCACTTT
TRBJ2-7	medium-sized	TRBV28	.	CASSFLPGSSYEQYF	TGTGCCAGCAGTTTTCTCCCGGGGAGCTCCTACGAGCAGTACTTC
TRBJ2-1	.	TRBV2	TRBD1	CASSEVAGGTSSYNEQFF	TGTGCCAGCAGTGAAGTGGCAGGGGGCACGAGCTCCTACAATGAGCAGTTCTTC
TRBJ2-7	.	TRBV19	.	CASSSPSSYEQYF	TGTGCCAGTAGCTCACCGAGCTCCTACGAGCAGTACTTC
TRBJ2-1	.	TRBV29-1	TRBD2	CSVGRQGGDNEQFF	TGCAGCGTTGGACGGCAGGGAGGGGACAATGAGCAGTTCTTC
TRBJ2-1	medium-sized	TRBV11-2	.	CASAAANEQFF	TGTGCCAGCGCGGCTGCCAATGAGCAGTTCTTC
TRBJ2-7	large	TRBV27	TRBD1	CASSPRWEMPGQGAYEQYF	TGTGCCAGCAGTCCCCGATGGGAAATGCCGGGACAGGGGGCTTACGAGCAGTACTTC